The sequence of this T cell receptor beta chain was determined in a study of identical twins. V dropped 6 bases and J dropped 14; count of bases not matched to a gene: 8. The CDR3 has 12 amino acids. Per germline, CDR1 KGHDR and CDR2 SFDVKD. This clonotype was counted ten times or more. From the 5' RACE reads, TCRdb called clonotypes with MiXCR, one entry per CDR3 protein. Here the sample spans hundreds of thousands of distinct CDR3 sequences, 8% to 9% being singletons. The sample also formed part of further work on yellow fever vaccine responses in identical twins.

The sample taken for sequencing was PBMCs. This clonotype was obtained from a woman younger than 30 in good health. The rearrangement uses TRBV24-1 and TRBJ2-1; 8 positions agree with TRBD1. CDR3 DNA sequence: TGTGCCACCAGTTATCCAGGGGGCGATAAGTTCTTC. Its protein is CATSYPGGDKFF.